Listed below are T cell receptor beta chains from one sample, sequenced in a study of shared clonotypes between healthy human individuals. The table came from immunoSEQ multiplex PCR; TCRdb's copy has only in-frame clones and leaves some out. The table includes more than 850,000 clones, about 84% detected once. The sample was memory CD4+ T cells from PBMCs. These receptors all come from a man in his late teens or twenties in good health. Some clones in this sample may be carry-over from other donors' samples. The CDR3 runs from the conserved cysteine through the conserved F or W. Fields, in order: CDR3 protein, CDR3 DNA, clone size, CDR3 length, D gene, V gene, J gene. D genes are given only for firm matches. Not all rows give a size; the values are once, few, many and, for expanded clones, a class.

cdr3_aa: CASSYTSGKNIQYF
cdr3_nt: TGTGCCAGCAGTTACACTAGCGGCAAAAACATTCAGTACTTC
clone_size: -
cdr3_length: 14
d_call: TRBD2
v_call: TRBV6-5
j_call: TRBJ2-4

cdr3_aa: CSVTRAAGDVQYF
cdr3_nt: TGCAGCGTTACAAGGGCGGCTGGGGACGTTCAGTACTTC
clone_size: -
cdr3_length: 13
d_call: -
v_call: TRBV29-1
j_call: TRBJ2-4

cdr3_aa: CASSDAFGGRCHEQYF
cdr3_nt: TGTGCCAGCAGTGACGCGTTTGGAGGGAGGTGCCACGAGCAGTACTTC
clone_size: -
cdr3_length: 16
d_call: -
v_call: TRBV6-4
j_call: TRBJ2-7

cdr3_aa: CSVRTGSVLQETQYF
cdr3_nt: TGCAGCGTTAGGACAGGCTCCGTTCTTCAAGAGACCCAGTACTTC
clone_size: -
cdr3_length: 15
d_call: TRBD1
v_call: TRBV29-1
j_call: TRBJ2-5

cdr3_aa: CASSYPGQGVYGYTF
cdr3_nt: TGTGCCAGCAGTTACCCGGGACAGGGAGTCTATGGCTACACCTTC
clone_size: once
cdr3_length: 15
d_call: TRBD1
v_call: TRBV6-5
j_call: TRBJ1-2

cdr3_aa: CASSQDGGGQRRGEQFF
cdr3_nt: TGTGCCAGCAGCCAAGATGGAGGGGGACAGCGAAGGGGCGAGCAGTTCTTC
clone_size: -
cdr3_length: 17
d_call: -
v_call: TRBV4-2
j_call: TRBJ2-1

cdr3_aa: CASTVGDSRNYEQYF
cdr3_nt: TGTGCCAGCACCGTAGGGGACTCCCGAAATTACGAGCAGTACTTC
clone_size: -
cdr3_length: 15
d_call: -
v_call: TRBV7-8
j_call: TRBJ2-7

cdr3_aa: CASSFGGPAGVAGYTF
cdr3_nt: TGTGCCAGCAGCTTCGGCGGTCCGGCAGGGGTAGCTGGCTACACCTTC
clone_size: -
cdr3_length: 16
d_call: -
v_call: TRBV7-2
j_call: TRBJ1-2

cdr3_aa: CASSAPGREGRELFF
cdr3_nt: TGTGCCAGCAGCGCCCCCGGGCGGGAGGGTCGGGAGCTGTTTTTT
clone_size: -
cdr3_length: 15
d_call: TRBD2
v_call: TRBV9
j_call: TRBJ2-2

cdr3_aa: CASSQIEGRNPYEQYF
cdr3_nt: TGCGCCAGCAGTCAAATAGAGGGACGAAATCCCTACGAGCAGTACTTC
clone_size: -
cdr3_length: 16
d_call: -
v_call: TRBV23-1
j_call: TRBJ2-7

cdr3_aa: CASSLDRSYQPQHF
cdr3_nt: TGTGCCAGCAGCTTAGACAGGTCCTATCAGCCCCAGCATTTT
clone_size: few
cdr3_length: 14
d_call: -
v_call: TRBV7-2
j_call: TRBJ1-5

cdr3_aa: CASSATGGDQPQHF
cdr3_nt: TGTGCCAGCAGCGCCACAGGGGGCGATCAGCCCCAGCATTTT
clone_size: -
cdr3_length: 14
d_call: TRBD1
v_call: TRBV6-1
j_call: TRBJ1-5

cdr3_aa: CASSLVLTGGGETQYF
cdr3_nt: TGTGCCAGCAGCTTAGTCCTTACAGGGGGAGGAGAGACCCAGTACTTC
clone_size: -
cdr3_length: 16
d_call: TRBD1
v_call: TRBV7-9
j_call: TRBJ2-5

cdr3_aa: CASSTLPNQPQHF
cdr3_nt: TGTGCCAGTAGTACCTTGCCCAATCAGCCCCAGCATTTT
clone_size: once
cdr3_length: 13
d_call: -
v_call: TRBV19
j_call: TRBJ1-5

cdr3_aa: CASSSPGGWNYGYTF
cdr3_nt: TGCGCCAGCAGCTCGCCAGGGGGCTGGAACTATGGCTACACCTTC
clone_size: -
cdr3_length: 15
d_call: TRBD1
v_call: TRBV5-1
j_call: TRBJ1-2

cdr3_aa: CATSREGEQYF
cdr3_nt: TGTGCCACCAGCAGAGAAGGTGAGCAGTACTTC
clone_size: -
cdr3_length: 11
d_call: -
v_call: TRBV15
j_call: TRBJ2-7